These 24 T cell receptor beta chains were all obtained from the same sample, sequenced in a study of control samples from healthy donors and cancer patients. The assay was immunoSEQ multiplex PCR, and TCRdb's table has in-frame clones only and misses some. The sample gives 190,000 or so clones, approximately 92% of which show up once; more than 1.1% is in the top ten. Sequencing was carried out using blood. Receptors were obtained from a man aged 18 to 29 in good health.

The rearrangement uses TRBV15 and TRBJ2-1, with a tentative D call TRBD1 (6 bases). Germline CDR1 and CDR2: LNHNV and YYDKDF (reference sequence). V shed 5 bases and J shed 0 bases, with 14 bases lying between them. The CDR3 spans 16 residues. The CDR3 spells CATSGQTGASYNEQFF. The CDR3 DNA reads TGTGCCACCAGCGGACAGACAGGCGCCTCCTACAATGAGCAGTTCTTC.

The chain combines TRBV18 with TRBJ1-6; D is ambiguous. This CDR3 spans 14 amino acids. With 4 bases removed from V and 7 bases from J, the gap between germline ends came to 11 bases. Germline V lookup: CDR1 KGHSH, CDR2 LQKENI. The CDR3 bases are TGTGCCAGCTCACTTGCCGACGGGAATTCACCCCTCCACTTT. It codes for CASSLADGNSPLHF.

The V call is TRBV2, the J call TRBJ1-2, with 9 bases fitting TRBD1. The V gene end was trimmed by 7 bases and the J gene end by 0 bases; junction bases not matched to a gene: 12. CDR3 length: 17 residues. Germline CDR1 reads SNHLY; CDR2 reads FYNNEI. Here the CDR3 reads CASIATGGISSNYGYTF. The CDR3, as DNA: TGTGCCAGCATCGCGACAGGGGGAATCTCTTCTAACTATGGCTACACCTTC. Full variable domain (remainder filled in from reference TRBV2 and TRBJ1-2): EPEVTQTPSHQVTQMGQEVILRCVPISNHLYFYWYRQILGQKVEFLVSFYNNEISEKSEIFDDQFSVERPDGSNFTLKIRSTKLEDSAMYFCASIATGGISSNYGYTFGSGTRLTVV.

As DNA, the CDR3 is TGTGCCATCAGTGAGTCAAGAGGGAATGAAAAACTGTTTTTT. Amino acids: CAISESRGNEKLFF. V is TRBV10-3 and J is TRBJ1-4; no definite D call. V gave up 0 bases and J gave up 5 bases, with 7 bases separating them. The CDR3 runs to 14 residues. Germline lookup yields CDR1 ENHRY and CDR2 SYGVKD.

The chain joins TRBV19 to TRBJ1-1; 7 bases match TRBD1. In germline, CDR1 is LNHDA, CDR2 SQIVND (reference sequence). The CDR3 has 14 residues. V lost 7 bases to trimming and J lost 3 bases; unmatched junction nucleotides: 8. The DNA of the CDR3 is TGTGCCAGTAAGCAAGGGGGCCGGGACACTGAAGCTTTCTTT. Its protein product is CASKQGGRDTEAFF.

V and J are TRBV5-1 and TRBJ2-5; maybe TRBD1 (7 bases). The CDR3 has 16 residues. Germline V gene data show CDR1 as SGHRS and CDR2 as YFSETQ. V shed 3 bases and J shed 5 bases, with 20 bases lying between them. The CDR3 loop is CASSSDAGGPRETQYF. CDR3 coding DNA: TGCGCCAGCAGCTCGGACGCAGGGGGGCCTCGGGAGACCCAGTACTTC.

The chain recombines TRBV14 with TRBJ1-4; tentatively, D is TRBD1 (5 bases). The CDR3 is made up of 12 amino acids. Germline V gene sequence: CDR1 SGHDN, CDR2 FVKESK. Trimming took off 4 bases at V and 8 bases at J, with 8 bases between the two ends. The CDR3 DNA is TGTGCCAGCAGCCTCTGGGGGGAAAAACTGTTTTTT. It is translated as CASSLWGEKLFF. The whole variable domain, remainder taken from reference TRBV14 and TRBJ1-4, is EAGVTQFPSHSVIEKGQTVTLRCDPISGHDNLYWYRRVMGKEIKFLLHFVKESKQDESGMPNNRFLAERTGGTYSTLKVQPAELEDSGVYFCASSLWGEKLFFGSGTQLSVL.

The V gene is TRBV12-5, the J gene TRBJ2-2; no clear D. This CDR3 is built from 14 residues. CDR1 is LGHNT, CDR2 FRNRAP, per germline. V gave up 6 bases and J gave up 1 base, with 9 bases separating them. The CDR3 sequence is CASGGRVNTGELFF. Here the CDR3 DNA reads TGTGCTAGTGGGGGCCGGGTGAACACCGGGGAGCTGTTTTTT.

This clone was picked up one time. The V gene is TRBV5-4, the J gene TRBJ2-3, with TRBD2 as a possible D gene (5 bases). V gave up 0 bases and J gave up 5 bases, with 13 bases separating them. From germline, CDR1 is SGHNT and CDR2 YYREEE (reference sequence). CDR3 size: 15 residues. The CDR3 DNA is TGTGCCAGCAGCTTGGGTGGGCTAGCAGGAGATACGCAGTATTTT. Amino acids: CASSLGGLAGDTQYF. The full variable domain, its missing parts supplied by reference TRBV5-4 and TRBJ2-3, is ETGVTQSPTHLIKTRGQQVTLRCSSQSGHNTVSWYQQALGQGPQFIFQYYREEENGRGNFPPRFSGLQFPNYSSELNVNALELDDSALYLCASSLGGLAGDTQYFGPGTRLTVL.

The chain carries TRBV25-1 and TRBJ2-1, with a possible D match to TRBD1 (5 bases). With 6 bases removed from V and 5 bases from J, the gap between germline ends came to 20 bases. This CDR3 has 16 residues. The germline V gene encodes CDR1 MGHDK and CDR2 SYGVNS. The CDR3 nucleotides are TGTGCCAGCAGCCTCCTGGGCCAGGGTGTAGACAATGAGCAGTTCTTC. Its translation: CASSLLGQGVDNEQFF.

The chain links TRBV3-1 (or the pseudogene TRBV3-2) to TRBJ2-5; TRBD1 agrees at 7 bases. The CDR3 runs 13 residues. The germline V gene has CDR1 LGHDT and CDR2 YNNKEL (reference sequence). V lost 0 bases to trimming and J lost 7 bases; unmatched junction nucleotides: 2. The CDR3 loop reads CASSQDRTGTQYF. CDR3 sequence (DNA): TGTGCCAGCAGCCAAGATCGGACAGGGACCCAGTACTTC.

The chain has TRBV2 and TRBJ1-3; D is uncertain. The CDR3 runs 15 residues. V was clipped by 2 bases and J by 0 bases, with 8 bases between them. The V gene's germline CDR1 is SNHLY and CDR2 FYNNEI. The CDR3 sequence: CASSESGLSGNTIYF. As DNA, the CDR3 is TGTGCCAGCAGTGAATCAGGCCTCTCTGGAAACACCATATATTTT.

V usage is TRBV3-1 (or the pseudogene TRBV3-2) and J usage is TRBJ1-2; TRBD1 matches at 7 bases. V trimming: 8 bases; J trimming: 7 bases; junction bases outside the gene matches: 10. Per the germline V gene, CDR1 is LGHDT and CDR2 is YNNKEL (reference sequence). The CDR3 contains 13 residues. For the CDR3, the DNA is TGTGCCAGCGGATTTAAGGGGGCGCTTGGCTACACCTTC. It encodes CASGFKGALGYTF.

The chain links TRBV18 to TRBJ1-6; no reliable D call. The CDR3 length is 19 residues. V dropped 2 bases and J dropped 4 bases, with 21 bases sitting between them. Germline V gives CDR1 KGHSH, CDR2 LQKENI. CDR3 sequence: CASSPVSPNVGLYNSPLHF. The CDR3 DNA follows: TGTGCCAGCTCACCAGTTAGCCCTAACGTTGGGCTTTATAATTCACCCCTCCACTTT.

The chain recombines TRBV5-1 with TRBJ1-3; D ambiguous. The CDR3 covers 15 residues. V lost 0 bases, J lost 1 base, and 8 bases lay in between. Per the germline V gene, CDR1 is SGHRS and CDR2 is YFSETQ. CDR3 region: CASSLEQYSGNTIYF. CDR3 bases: TGCGCCAGCAGCTTGGAACAGTATTCTGGAAACACCATATATTTT.

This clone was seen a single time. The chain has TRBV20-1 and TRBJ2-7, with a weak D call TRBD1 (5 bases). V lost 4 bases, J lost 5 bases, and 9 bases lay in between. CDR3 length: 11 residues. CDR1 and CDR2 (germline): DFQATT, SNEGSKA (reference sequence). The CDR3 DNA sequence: TGCAGTGCTACTCAGGGTAACGAGCAGTACTTC. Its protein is CSATQGNEQYF.

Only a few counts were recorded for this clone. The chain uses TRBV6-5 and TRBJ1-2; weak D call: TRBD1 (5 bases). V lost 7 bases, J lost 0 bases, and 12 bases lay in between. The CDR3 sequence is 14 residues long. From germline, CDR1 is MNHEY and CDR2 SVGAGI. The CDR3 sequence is CASTRDVPNYGYTF. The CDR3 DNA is TGTGCCAGCACCCGGGACGTTCCTAACTATGGCTACACCTTC.

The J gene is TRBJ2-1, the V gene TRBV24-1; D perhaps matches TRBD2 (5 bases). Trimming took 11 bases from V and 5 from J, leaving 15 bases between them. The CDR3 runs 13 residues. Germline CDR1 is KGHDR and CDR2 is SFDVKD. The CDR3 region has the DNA TGTGCCAGCCAACTAGGCCCTCACAATGAGCAGTTCTTC. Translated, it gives CASQLGPHNEQFF.

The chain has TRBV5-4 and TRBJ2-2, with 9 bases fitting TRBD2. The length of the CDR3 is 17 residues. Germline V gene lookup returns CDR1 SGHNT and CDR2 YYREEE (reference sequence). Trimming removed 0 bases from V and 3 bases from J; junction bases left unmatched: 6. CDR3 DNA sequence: TGTGCCAGCAGCTTGGCGGCGGGGGGGTTCGACACCGGGGAGCTGTTTTTT. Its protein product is CASSLAAGGFDTGELFF.

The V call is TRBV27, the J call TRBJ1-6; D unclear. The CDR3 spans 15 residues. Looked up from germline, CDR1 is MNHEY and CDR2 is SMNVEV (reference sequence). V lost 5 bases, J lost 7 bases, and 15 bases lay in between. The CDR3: CASSPGRAGNSPLHF. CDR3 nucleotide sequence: TGTGCCAGCAGTCCGGGGAGGGCGGGGAATTCACCCCTCCACTTT.

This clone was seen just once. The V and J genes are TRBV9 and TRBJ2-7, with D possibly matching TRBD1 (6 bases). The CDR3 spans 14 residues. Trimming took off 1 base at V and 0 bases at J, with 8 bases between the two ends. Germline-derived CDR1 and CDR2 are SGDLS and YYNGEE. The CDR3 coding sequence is TGTGCCAGCAGCGTAAGGGGGAGCTCCTACGAGCAGTACTTC. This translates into CASSVRGSSYEQYF.

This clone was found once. The CDR3 reads CASSFDLYEQYF. CDR3 nucleotide sequence: TGTGCCAGCAGCTTCGACCTCTACGAGCAGTACTTC. The V and J genes are TRBV3-1 (or the pseudogene TRBV3-2) and TRBJ2-7; no reliable D call. CDR3 size: 12 residues. Germline lookup yields CDR1 LGHDT and CDR2 YNNKEL (reference sequence). V dropped 5 bases and J dropped 3 bases, with 8 bases sitting between them.

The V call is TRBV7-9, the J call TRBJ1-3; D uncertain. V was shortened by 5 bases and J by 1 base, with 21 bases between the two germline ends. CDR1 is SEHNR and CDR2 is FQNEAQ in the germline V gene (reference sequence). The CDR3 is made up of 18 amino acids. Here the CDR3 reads CASSRNNPEVGSGNTIYF. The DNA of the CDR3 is TGTGCCAGCAGCCGAAATAATCCAGAGGTCGGTTCTGGAAACACCATATATTTT.

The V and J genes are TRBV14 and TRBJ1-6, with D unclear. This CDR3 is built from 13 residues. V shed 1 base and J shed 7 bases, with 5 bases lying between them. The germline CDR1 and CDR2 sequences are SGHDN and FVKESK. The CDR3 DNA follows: TGTGCCAGCAGCCAAGGACTCAATTCACCCCTCCACTTT. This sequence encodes CASSQGLNSPLHF.